The 2 T cell receptor beta chains below come from one sample, sequenced in a study of T cells after yellow fever vaccination. MiXCR, applied by TCRdb to the 5' RACE reads, yields one record per CDR3 protein. The table lists over 300,000 distinct CDR3 sequences, roughly 7% of them singletons. The material sequenced was PBMCs, taken around 45 days after the first yellow fever vaccination. The origin of the receptors is a man aged 18-30 years who received the YFV17D yellow fever vaccine.

This clonotype came up many times. The V and J genes are TRBV20-1 and TRBJ2-5, with TRBD2 matching 13 bases. Germline V CDR1 and CDR2: DFQATT, SNEGSKA (reference sequence). Trimming at V came to 5 bases and at J to 7 bases, leaving 7 bases not matched to a gene. The CDR3 length is 14 residues. The CDR3 region is CSAGTSGVRGTQYF. As DNA, the CDR3 is TGCAGTGCTGGGACTAGCGGGGTACGTGGGACCCAGTACTTC.

A few counts support this clonotype. The V and J genes are TRBV7-2 and TRBJ1-5; a possible D gene is TRBD1 (5 bases). Per germline, CDR1 SGHTA and CDR2 FQGNSA. The V gene lost 5 bases and the J gene lost 11 bases, with 22 bases spanning the gap. The CDR3 loop spans 15 amino acids. CDR3 bases: TGTGCCAGCAGCCCTCAGCAGGGACCCTCTACGACCCAGCATTTT. Its translation is CASSPQQGPSTTQHF.